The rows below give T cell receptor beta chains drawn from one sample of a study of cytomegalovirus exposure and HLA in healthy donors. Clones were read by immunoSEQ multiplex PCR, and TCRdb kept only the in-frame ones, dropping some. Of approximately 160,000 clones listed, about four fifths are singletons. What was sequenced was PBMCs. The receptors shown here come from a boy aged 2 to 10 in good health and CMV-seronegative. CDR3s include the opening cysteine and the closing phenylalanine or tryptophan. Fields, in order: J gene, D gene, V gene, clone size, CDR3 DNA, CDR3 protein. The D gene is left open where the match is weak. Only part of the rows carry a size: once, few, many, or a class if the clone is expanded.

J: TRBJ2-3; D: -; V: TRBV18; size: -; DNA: TGTGCCAGCTCACCACCCTTATTACAGGACCCTCTCGGAGATACGCAGTATTTT; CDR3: CASSPPLLQDPLGDTQYF
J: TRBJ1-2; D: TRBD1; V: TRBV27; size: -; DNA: TGTGCCAGCAGCGGGACAGGGGGTCTTAACTATGGCTACACCTTC; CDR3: CASSGTGGLNYGYTF
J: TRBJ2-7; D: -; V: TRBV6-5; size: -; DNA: TGTGCCAGCAGGGATGACAGAGCCTACGAGCAGTACTTC; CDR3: CASRDDRAYEQYF
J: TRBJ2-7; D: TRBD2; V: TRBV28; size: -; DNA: TGTGCCAGCAGTTTAGCGGGGGGCTTCTCCTACGAGCAGTACTTC; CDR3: CASSLAGGFSYEQYF
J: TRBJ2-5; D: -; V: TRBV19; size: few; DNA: TGTGCCAGTAGTATGAGGCAGAACCAAGAGACCCAGTACTTC; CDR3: CASSMRQNQETQYF
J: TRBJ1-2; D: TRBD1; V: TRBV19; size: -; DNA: TGTGCCAGTACCTCCCCCGAGACAGGGGAATATGGCTACACCTTC; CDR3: CASTSPETGEYGYTF
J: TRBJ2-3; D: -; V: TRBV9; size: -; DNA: TGTGCCAGCAGCATTTCAGTGGAGCCCGAAGACACAGATACGCAGTATTTT; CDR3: CASSISVEPEDTDTQYF
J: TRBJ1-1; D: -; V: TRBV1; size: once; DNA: TGCACCAGCAGCCAGTTAGCGGGACAGGGGAACACTGAAGCTTTCTTT; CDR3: CTSSQLAGQGNTEAFF
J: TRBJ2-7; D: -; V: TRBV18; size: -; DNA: TGTGCCAGCTCACCACCGGTTTCGGGCTACGAGCAGTACTTC; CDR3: CASSPPVSGYEQYF
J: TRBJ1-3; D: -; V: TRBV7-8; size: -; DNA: TGTGCCAGCAGCTTAGCAGGGGCGGGAGGAAACACCATATATTTT; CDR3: CASSLAGAGGNTIYF
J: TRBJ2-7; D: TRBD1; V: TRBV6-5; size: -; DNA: TGTGCCAGCAGACGACAGGGAGCCACCTACGAGCAGTACTTC; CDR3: CASRRQGATYEQYF
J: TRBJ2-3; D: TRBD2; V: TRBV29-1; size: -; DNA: TGCAGCGTGGGACTAGCGGGGCGGGAAGATACGCAGTATTTT; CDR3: CSVGLAGREDTQYF
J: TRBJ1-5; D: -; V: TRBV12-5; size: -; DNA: TGTGCTAGTGCCGGGAGAGTCAGCCCCAATCAGCCCCAGCATTTT; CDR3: CASAGRVSPNQPQHF
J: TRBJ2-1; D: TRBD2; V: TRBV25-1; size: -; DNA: TGTGCCAGCAGTCAACCCGGGACTAGCGGATACAATGAGCAGTTCTTC; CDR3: CASSQPGTSGYNEQFF
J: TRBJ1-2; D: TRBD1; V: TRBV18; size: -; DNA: TGTGCCAGCTCACCCGAGGCAGGGACAGACTATGGCTACACCTTC; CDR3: CASSPEAGTDYGYTF
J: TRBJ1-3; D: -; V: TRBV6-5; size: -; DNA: TGTGCCAGCAGTTACTCCGGCTCTGGAAACACCATATATTTT; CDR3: CASSYSGSGNTIYF
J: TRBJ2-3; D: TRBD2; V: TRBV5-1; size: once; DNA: TGCGCCAGCAGCTTCTTAGCGGGAGGGGGAGATACGCAGTATTTT; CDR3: CASSFLAGGGDTQYF
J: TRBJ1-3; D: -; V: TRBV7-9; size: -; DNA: TGTGCCAGCAGCTCCAAGACTGCTTTTTCTGGAAACACCATATATTTT; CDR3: CASSSKTAFSGNTIYF
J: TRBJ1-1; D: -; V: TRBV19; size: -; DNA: TGTGCCAGTATTCCCGCGACAGCCACTGAAGCTTTCTTT; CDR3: CASIPATATEAFF
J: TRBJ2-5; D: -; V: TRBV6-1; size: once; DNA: TGTGCCAGCAGTGAAACAGGGTTTGAGCAGTACTTC; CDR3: CASSETGFEQYF
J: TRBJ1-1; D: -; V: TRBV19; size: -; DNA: TGTGCCAGTACCGCGGACAGCTTGGGGTACACTGAAGCTTTCTTT; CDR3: CASTADSLGYTEAFF
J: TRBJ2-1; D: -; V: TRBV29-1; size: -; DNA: TGCAGCGTTGCCCCGGACAGCGGCTACAATGAGCAGTTCTTC; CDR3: CSVAPDSGYNEQFF
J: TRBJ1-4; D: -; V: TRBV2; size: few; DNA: TGTGCCAGCAGTGATTATTCGTGGGGAGGTGAAAAACTGTTTTTT; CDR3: CASSDYSWGGEKLFF
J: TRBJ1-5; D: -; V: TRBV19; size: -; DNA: TGTGCCAGTAGTCCGGGGGGACGCTATCAGCCCCAGCATTTT; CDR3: CASSPGGRYQPQHF
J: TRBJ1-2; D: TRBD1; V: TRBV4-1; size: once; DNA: TGCGCCAGCAGCCAAGATGGGACAGCCTTTAACTATGGCTACACCTTC; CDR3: CASSQDGTAFNYGYTF